This T cell receptor (beta chain) stems from a study of glioma-infiltrating T cells. Ten or more counts support this clonotype. Antigen specificity is unknown. Sequence at one end of the junction differs from germline and may be a read error. Overall study findings and caveats: Shared blood CDR3 signature motifs marked patients with low tissue-blood divergence. Gliomas, especially low-grade, showed above-expected tissue-blood divergence; non-neoplastic patients showed below.

There are 14 residues in the CDR3. In germline, CDR1 is MGHDK, CDR2 SYGVNS. Amplification of TCR alpha and beta CDR3 regions from RNA used iRepertoire nested multiplex PCR. For one-step reverse transcription and amplification, 100-400 ng of tissue mRNA or PBMC total RNA was used. Each CDR3 protein gets one entry after TCRdb re-called the multiplex PCR reads with MiXCR. The sample includes 300,000 to 450,000 distinct CDR3 sequences, 41% of them seen just once. The receptor was isolated from a human donor with low-grade glioma or glioblastoma, undergoing nonglioma brain surgery, or in good health (not recorded which). The V gene is TRBV25-1, the J gene TRBJ2-5; 10 nucleotides match TRBD1. The specimen sequenced was glioma tissue, nonneoplastic brain tissue, or PBMCs (not recorded which). The CDR3: CASSVTGGSEANNF. The CDR3 DNA sequence: TGTGCCAGCAGTGTGACAGGGGGCAGCGAAGCCAATAACTTC. Full variable domain (missing parts from reference TRBV25-1 and TRBJ2-5): EADIYQTPRYLVIGTGKKITLECSQTMGHDKMYWYQQDPGMELHLIHYSYGVNSTEKGDLSSESTVSRIRTEHFPLTLESARPSHTSQYLCASSVTGGSEANNFGPGTRLLVL.